The 11 T cell receptor beta chains in this list originate from one sample, sequenced in a study of blood T cell repertoires in COVID-19. Profiling relied on immunoSEQ multiplex PCR, and the TCRdb table lists in-frame clones only, not all of them. The sample lists 130,000 to 150,000 clones; about 90% were seen once. Source material: peripheral blood. The receptors shown here come from a human donor in a cohort sampled during active COVID-19.

This chain links TRBV27 with TRBJ1-3, with D unresolved. This CDR3 region has 16 residues. V lost 5 bases and J lost 1, with 15 bases in between. The V gene's germline CDR1 is MNHEY and CDR2 SMNVEV (reference sequence). The CDR3 DNA follows: TGTGCCAGCAGTACCAACGGGGTAGAATCTGGAAACACCATATATTTT. Protein: CASSTNGVESGNTIYF.

The chain carries TRBV28 and TRBJ2-1, with TRBD2 identical over 7 bases. Trimming removed 6 bases from V and 12 bases from J; junction bases left unmatched: 8. The CDR3 spans 12 residues. Germline V CDR1 and CDR2: MDHEN, SYDVKM. The CDR3 nucleotides read TGTGCCAGCAGCCTGGGGGGGTGGCGGCAGTTCTTC. Protein: CASSLGGWRQFF.

The chain couples TRBV7-9 to TRBJ2-1, with a weak D call TRBD1 (5 bases). Trimming shortened V by 0 bases and J by 5 bases, and 20 bases separated the two germline ends. Germline values: CDR1 SEHNR, CDR2 FQNEAQ (reference sequence). This CDR3 has 18 amino acids. CDR3 DNA sequence: TGTGCCAGCAGCTTAGCCCGGCAGGGCACACCAGGGCACAATGAGCAGTTCTTC. It specifies CASSLARQGTPGHNEQFF.

V usage is TRBV5-1 and J usage is TRBJ2-3; a possible D gene is TRBD1 (5 bases). The CDR3 has 14 residues. V lost 2 bases to trimming and J lost 5 bases, with 12 bases between them. The germline gives CDR1 SGHRS, CDR2 YFSETQ. CDR3 DNA: TGCGCCAGCAGCTTTGGGGCTCGAGGAGATACGCAGTATTTT. Translation: CASSFGARGDTQYF.

This sequence joins TRBV6-5 and TRBJ2-7; 11 bases fit TRBD2. The V segment lost 0 bases and the J segment 3 bases; nucleotides outside the gene matches: 4. In germline, CDR1 is MNHEY, CDR2 SVGAGI. The length of the CDR3 is 16 residues. CDR3 in amino acids: CASSYSRLAGNYEQYF. CDR3 nucleotides: TGTGCCAGCAGTTACTCTCGACTAGCGGGGAACTACGAGCAGTACTTC.

This sequence joins TRBV6-6 and TRBJ2-7; 10 bases fit TRBD2. Germline CDR1 reads MNHNY; CDR2 reads SVGAGI (reference sequence). The CDR3 has 16 residues. The junction had 8 bases not matched to a gene; V was cut back by 4 bases and J by 2 bases. CDR3 in DNA: TGTGCCAGCAGTTTAGGAAGCGGGGGGGGAACCTACGAGCAGTACTTC. It codes for CASSLGSGGGTYEQYF.

The sample holds one count of this clone. The chain has TRBV6-6 and TRBJ2-7; D perhaps matches TRBD2 (5 bases). This CDR3 comprises 12 residues. The germline V gene encodes CDR1 MNHNY and CDR2 SVGAGI (reference sequence). Trimming removed 5 bases at V and 3 bases at J, with 8 bases between. The CDR3 is CASSSGVYEQYF. CDR3 nucleotide sequence: TGTGCCAGCAGTAGCGGAGTCTACGAGCAGTACTTC.

The chain has TRBV28 and TRBJ2-3; 7 nucleotides line up with TRBD2. CDR3 length: 17 amino acids. Germline V gene data show CDR1 as MDHEN and CDR2 as SYDVKM. Trimming cost V 6 bases and J 2 bases; bases outside gene matches: 14. The CDR3 coding sequence is TGTGCCAGCAGCCTAACCATTAGCGGGTCAAACACAGATACGCAGTATTTT. Amino acids: CASSLTISGSNTDTQYF. The variable domain in full, with the rest retrieved from reference TRBV28 and TRBJ2-3, is DVKVTQSSRYLVKRTGEKVFLECVQDMDHENMFWYRQDPGLGLRLIYFSYDVKMKEKGDIPEGYSVSREKKERFSLILESASTNQTSMYLCASSLTISGSNTDTQYFGPGTRLTVL.

The chain recombines TRBV23-1 with TRBJ1-2; D possibly corresponds to TRBD1 (5 bases). TRBV23-1 is an open reading frame, and its role is uncertain. Between the trimmed V and J ends, which lost 3 bases and 4 bases, there was a span of 18 bases. CDR3 length: 16 residues. CDR3 coding DNA: TGCGCCAGCAGTCATTCCCGGACACTCGGGAGCTATGGCTACACCTTC. Residues: CASSHSRTLGSYGYTF.

V gene TRBV6-5 combines with J gene TRBJ1-6; 7 bases fit TRBD1. V lost 6 bases, J lost 6 bases, and 8 bases stayed unmatched. Germline V gene lookup returns CDR1 MNHEY and CDR2 SVGAGI. This CDR3 spans 15 amino acids. The CDR3 here is CASRGQTIINSPLHF. CDR3 bases: TGTGCCAGCAGGGGACAGACGATAATTAATTCACCCCTCCACTTT.

The J gene is TRBJ2-7, the V gene TRBV6-5, with TRBD1 matching 10 bases. The CDR3 covers 15 residues. The junction had 8 bases not matched to a gene; V was cut back by 6 bases and J by 3 bases. The germline gives CDR1 MNHEY, CDR2 SVGAGI. In DNA form, the CDR3 reads TGTGCCAGCAGACGGGCCGGGACAGGGGACTACGAGCAGTACTTC. It is translated as CASRRAGTGDYEQYF.